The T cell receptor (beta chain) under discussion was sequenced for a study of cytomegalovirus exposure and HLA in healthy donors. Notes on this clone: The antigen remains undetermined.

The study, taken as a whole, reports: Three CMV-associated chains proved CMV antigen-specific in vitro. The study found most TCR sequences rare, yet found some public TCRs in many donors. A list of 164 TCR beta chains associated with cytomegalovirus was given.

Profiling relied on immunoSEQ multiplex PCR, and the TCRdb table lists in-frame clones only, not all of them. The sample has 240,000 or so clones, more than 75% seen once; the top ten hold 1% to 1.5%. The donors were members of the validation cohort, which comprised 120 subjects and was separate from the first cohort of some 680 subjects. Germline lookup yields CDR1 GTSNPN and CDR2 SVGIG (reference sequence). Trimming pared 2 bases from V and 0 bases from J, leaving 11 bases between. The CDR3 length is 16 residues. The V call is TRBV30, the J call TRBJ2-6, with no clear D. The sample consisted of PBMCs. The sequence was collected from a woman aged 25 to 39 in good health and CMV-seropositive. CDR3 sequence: CAWSQNTISGANVLTF. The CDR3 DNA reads TGTGCCTGGAGTCAAAACACGATCTCTGGGGCCAACGTCCTGACTTTC.